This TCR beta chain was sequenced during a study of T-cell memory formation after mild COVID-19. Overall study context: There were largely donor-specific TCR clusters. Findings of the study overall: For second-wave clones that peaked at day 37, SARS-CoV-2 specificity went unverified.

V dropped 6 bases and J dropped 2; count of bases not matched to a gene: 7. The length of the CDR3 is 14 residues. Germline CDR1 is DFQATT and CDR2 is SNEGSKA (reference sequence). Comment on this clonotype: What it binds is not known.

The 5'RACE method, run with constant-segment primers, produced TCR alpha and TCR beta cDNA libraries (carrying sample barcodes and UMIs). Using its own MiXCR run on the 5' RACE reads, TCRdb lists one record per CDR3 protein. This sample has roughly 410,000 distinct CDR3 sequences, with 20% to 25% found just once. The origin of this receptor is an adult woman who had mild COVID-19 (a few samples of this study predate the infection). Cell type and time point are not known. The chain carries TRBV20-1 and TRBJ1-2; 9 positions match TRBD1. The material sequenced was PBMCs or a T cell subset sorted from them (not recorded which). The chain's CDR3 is CSADDRGSNYGYTF. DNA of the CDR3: TGCAGTGCCGATGACAGGGGGAGCAACTATGGCTACACCTTC.